One sample yielded the 14 T cell receptor beta chains listed below, sequenced in a study of blood T cell repertoires in COVID-19. The protocol was immunoSEQ multiplex PCR, while the TCRdb copy is restricted to in-frame clones and leaves out a portion. The sample gives nearly 200,000 clones, roughly four fifths of which show up once; around 5.5% is in the top ten. Sequencing was done on a sample of peripheral blood. All receptors derive from an older woman with active or convalescent COVID-19.

The rearrangement joins TRBV30 to TRBJ2-1; 12 bases match TRBD2. V was clipped by 3 bases and J by 4 bases; unmatched bases: 1. Germline CDR1 reads GTSNPN; CDR2 reads SVGIG (reference sequence). CDR3 length equals 14 residues. CDR3 loop: CAWRGLAGYNEQFF. The CDR3 region has the DNA TGTGCCTGGAGAGGACTAGCGGGATACAATGAGCAGTTCTTC.

The chain recombines TRBV18 with TRBJ1-2; D unclear. V gave up 3 bases and J gave up 10 bases, with 12 bases separating them. Germline V gene sequence: CDR1 KGHSH, CDR2 LQKENI. The CDR3 contains 12 residues. The CDR3 loop reads CASSPPRGHYTF. Here the CDR3 DNA reads TGTGCCAGCTCACCCCCGAGAGGGCACTACACCTTC.

In this sample, this clone turned up once. In DNA form, the CDR3 reads TGTGCCAGCAGTTTAGAGGGTCGGTCCGAAAAACTGTTTTTT. Encoded protein: CASSLEGRSEKLFF. The V gene is TRBV28, the J gene TRBJ1-4; D is unclear. Germline-derived CDR1 and CDR2 are MDHEN and SYDVKM. Trimming cost V 2 bases and J 8 bases, with 12 bases left between them. The CDR3 is made up of 14 amino acids.

V usage is TRBV30 and J usage is TRBJ2-7, with D possibly being TRBD2 (5 bases). Germline lookup yields CDR1 GTSNPN and CDR2 SVGIG (reference sequence). The CDR3 spans 13 residues. Trimming pared 5 bases from V and 2 bases from J, leaving 13 bases between. CDR3 amino acids: CAWVSTTTYEQYF. CDR3 DNA sequence: TGTGCCTGGGTTTCGACTACTACCTACGAGCAGTACTTC.

The chain uses TRBV28 and TRBJ2-1, with 8 bases aligning to TRBD2. The CDR3 has 20 residues. Trimming took 1 base from V and 3 from J; bases not matched to a gene: 17. The germline gives CDR1 MDHEN, CDR2 SYDVKM. DNA for the CDR3: TGTGCCAGCAGTTTATCCCGCTTTCAGCCGACGGGAGGGCTCTACAATGAGCAGTTCTTC. It encodes CASSLSRFQPTGGLYNEQFF.

This chain uses TRBV21-1 with TRBJ1-5; TRBD1, the D gene given by the table, was not confirmed from the DNA. TRBV21-1 is listed as a pseudogene. The length of the CDR3 is 18 residues. The CDR3 DNA reads as TGTGCCAGCAGCAAAGTTAAGCAGGGGAGTTTCTGCAATCAGCCCCAGCATTTT. It encodes CASSKVKQGSFCNQPQHF.

This chain connects TRBV11-2 to TRBJ2-3, with D hard to call. In germline, CDR1 is SGHAT, CDR2 FQNNGV. CDR3 length: 14 residues. V lost 1 base, J lost 4 bases, and 9 bases lay in between. Here the CDR3 reads CASSLARPPDTQYF. As DNA, the CDR3 is TGTGCCAGCAGCTTAGCTAGACCCCCAGATACGCAGTATTTT.

The J gene is TRBJ1-2, the V gene TRBV7-8; a possible D gene is TRBD1 (6 bases). V lost 1 base, J lost 0 bases, and 18 bases lay in between. CDR3 size: 18 residues. The V gene's germline CDR1 is SGHVS and CDR2 FQNEAQ. In DNA, the CDR3 is TGTGCCAGCAGCTTAGGGACATGGACAGCCGCAGCTAACTATGGCTACACCTTC. It specifies CASSLGTWTAAANYGYTF.

This chain links TRBV4-1 with TRBJ2-3; unclear D gene. The germline CDR1 and CDR2 sequences are MGHRA and YSYEKL. The CDR3 spans 14 residues. V was pared by 2 bases and J by 1 base, with 7 bases between. CDR3 region: CASSQFYGTDTQYF. The CDR3 DNA reads as TGCGCCAGCAGCCAATTTTATGGCACAGATACGCAGTATTTT.

This chain connects TRBV19 to TRBJ1-1; tentative D call: TRBD1 (5 bases). The CDR3 runs to 14 residues. V dropped 3 bases and J dropped 2 bases, with 10 bases sitting between them. The germline gives CDR1 LNHDA, CDR2 SQIVND (reference sequence). The CDR3, as DNA: TGTGCCAGTAGTATCGGACACCCCAACACTGAAGCTTTCTTT. Its protein product is CASSIGHPNTEAFF. Complete variable domain (other parts from reference TRBV19 and TRBJ1-1): DGGITQSPKYLFRKEGQNVTLSCEQNLNHDAMYWYRQDPGQGLRLIYYSQIVNDFQKGDIAEGYSVSREKKESFPLTVTSAQKNPTAFYLCASSIGHPNTEAFFGQGTRLTVV.

The chain recombines TRBV5-1 with TRBJ2-1; TRBD2 agrees at 13 bases. The CDR3 runs 15 residues. CDR1 and CDR2 (germline): SGHRS, YFSETQ. V shed 5 bases and J 6 bases; nucleotides not matched to a gene: 5. Here the CDR3 DNA reads TGCGCCAGCAGTCACGGACTAGCGGGAGTCAATGAGCAGTTCTTC. Its translation: CASSHGLAGVNEQFF.

A single count supports this clone. This chain connects TRBV3-1 (or the pseudogene TRBV3-2) to TRBJ1-5; D perhaps matches TRBD1 (5 bases). Germline CDR1 reads LGHDT; CDR2 reads YNNKEL (reference sequence). V was cut by 7 bases and J by 6 bases, with 16 bases left in between. This CDR3 has 14 amino acids. The CDR3, as DNA: TGTGCCAGCACCCAGGGAGGGGTGGGTCAGCCCCAGCATTTT. Its protein product is CASTQGGVGQPQHF.

This sequence joins TRBV5-1 and TRBJ1-1, with a possible D match to TRBD1 (5 bases). CDR1 and CDR2 from the germline V gene are SGHRS and YFSETQ. There are 16 residues in the CDR3. V was pared by 1 base and J by 0 bases, with 13 bases between. The CDR3: CASSLLGRSLNTEAFF. The CDR3 DNA reads as TGCGCCAGCAGCTTGTTGGGGCGGTCGCTGAACACTGAAGCTTTCTTT.

The chain employs TRBV19 and TRBJ1-4; D is perhaps TRBD1 (5 bases). The germline V and J ends were trimmed by 7 bases and 7 bases, with 19 bases remaining between them. The CDR3 has 15 residues. Germline CDR1 is LNHDA and CDR2 is SQIVND (reference sequence). CDR3 sequence: CASKAPGKGIEKLFF. CDR3 bases: TGTGCCAGTAAGGCTCCAGGGAAGGGAATTGAAAAACTGTTTTTT.